Following are 10 T cell receptor beta chains from one sample sequenced in a study of regulatory T cells (dated by TCRdb to 2016 to 2018). The investigation overall reported the following: Conventional CD4+ T cells from CD3G-deficient patients were enriched for hydrophobic residues at CDR3 positions 6 and 7, suggesting more self-reactive specificities.

Antigen specificity for these receptors is unknown. To prepare the library, the immunoSEQ multiplex PCR assay was applied. The multiplex PCR used 52 forward TRBV primers and 13 reverse TRBJ primers, with assay-based and computational corrections for amplification bias. TCRdb re-hosts the immuneACCESS table, in-frame sequences only. Its copies lack some clones; in the studies checked, an unresolved V gene accounts for under half of them, and the cause for the rest is not known. The sample includes more than 25,000 clones, with 85% to 95% observed a single time. 1.5% to 1.9% of the sample is held by the ten biggest clonotypes. Sequenced sample: conventional CD4+ T cells sorted from blood. The receptors derive from a person aged 18 to 35 with CD3G deficiency.

The chain combines TRBV6-1 with TRBJ2-7, with 12 bases fitting TRBD1. CDR3 length equals 11 residues. V gave up 10 bases and J gave up 7 bases; unmatched junction bases: 2. Germline CDR1 reads MNHNS; CDR2 reads SASEGT. The CDR3 sequence is CATGQGAEQYF. CDR3 sequence (DNA): TGTGCCACGGGACAGGGGGCAGAGCAGTACTTC.

The chain links TRBV6-5 to TRBJ2-5, with a tentative D call TRBD1 (5 bases). Trimming shortened V by 0 bases and J by 6 bases, and 11 bases separated the two germline ends. The CDR3 spans 14 residues. The germline V gene encodes CDR1 MNHEY and CDR2 SVGAGI. The CDR3 sequence: CASSYSGRAKTQYF. The CDR3 bases are TGTGCCAGCAGTTACTCGGGCAGGGCGAAGACCCAGTACTTC.

The chain is built from TRBV6-6 and TRBJ1-3; the match to TRBD1 covers 8 bases. Germline assignment: CDR1 MNHNY and CDR2 SVGAGI (reference sequence). Trimming took 4 bases from V and 0 from J; bases not matched to a gene: 5. There are 16 residues in the CDR3. This chain's CDR3 is CASSSPTGGSGNTIYF. The CDR3 nucleotides read TGTGCCAGCAGTTCTCCCACAGGGGGCTCTGGAAACACCATATATTTT.

A single count supports this clone. CDR3 nucleotide sequence: TGCGCCAGCAGCTCGGAGGTCCCAGGAACCGAAGCTTTCTTT. Translated: CASSSEVPGTEAFF. The chain combines TRBV5-1 with TRBJ1-1; D ambiguous. CDR3 length equals 14 residues. V shed 3 bases and J shed 8 bases, with 17 bases lying between them. Germline assignment: CDR1 SGHRS and CDR2 YFSETQ.

This chain uses TRBV5-1 with TRBJ2-3, with 8 bases that match TRBD2. Germline V gene sequence: CDR1 SGHRS, CDR2 YFSETQ. The CDR3 covers 14 residues. V lost 4 bases, J lost 5 bases, and 6 bases stayed unmatched. CDR3 loop: CASSQGTSEDTQYF. In DNA, the CDR3 is TGCGCCAGCAGCCAAGGGACTAGTGAAGATACGCAGTATTTT.

The V gene is TRBV7-2, the J gene TRBJ2-5; the D call may be TRBD1 or TRBD2 (7 bases each). The CDR3 is made up of 13 amino acids. CDR1 is SGHTA, CDR2 FQGNSA, per germline. V was cut by 5 bases and J by 3 bases, with 10 bases left in between. The CDR3 sequence: CASSPGGEETQYF. CDR3 nucleotides: TGTGCCAGCAGCCCAGGGGGGGAAGAGACCCAGTACTTC.

The V call is TRBV6-1, the J call TRBJ2-2; D perhaps matches TRBD2 (5 bases). CDR3 size: 14 residues. V was clipped by 6 bases and J by 4 bases, with 12 bases between them. The germline CDR1 and CDR2 sequences are MNHNS and SASEGT. In DNA form, the CDR3 reads TGTGCCAGCAGGAAGGAGGCACGCACCGGGGAGCTGTTTTTT. Its translation is CASRKEARTGELFF.

The sample holds one count of this clone. The chain recombines TRBV7-3 with TRBJ2-3; 8 bases match TRBD2. The germline V gene has CDR1 SGHTA and CDR2 FQGTGA. V lost 2 bases and J lost 0; bases outside the gene matches: 1. The CDR3 covers 15 residues. In DNA, the CDR3 is TGTGCCAGCAGCTTATCGGGGGGGAGCACAGATACGCAGTATTTT. This gives the protein CASSLSGGSTDTQYF.

The chain links TRBV28 to TRBJ1-5; D might be TRBD1 (5 bases). V gave up 4 bases and J gave up 4 bases, with 14 bases separating them. The CDR3 runs 15 residues. The germline CDR1 and CDR2 sequences are MDHEN and SYDVKM. As DNA, the CDR3 is TGTGCCAGCAGTTCACCCGGGACTACGAATCAGCCCCAGCATTTT. Amino acids: CASSSPGTTNQPQHF.

This chain connects TRBV18 to TRBJ2-1; 9 bases fit TRBD2. Per germline, CDR1 KGHSH and CDR2 LQKENI. CDR3 length: 16 amino acids. Trimming took 3 bases from V and 6 from J; bases not matched to a gene: 9. The CDR3 DNA reads TGTGCCAGCTCACCGCTCCTAGGACTAGCGCCCAATGAGCAGTTCTTC. This translates into CASSPLLGLAPNEQFF.